This TCR beta chain was captured in a study of T-cell memory formation after mild COVID-19. In regard to this clonotype: Its matching antigen is unknown.

From 5'RACE with constant-segment primers came TCR alpha and TCR beta cDNA libraries that carried sample barcodes and UMIs. Each CDR3 protein is one row after TCRdb ran MiXCR on the 5' RACE reads. The data show some 50,000 distinct CDR3 sequences, 25% to 35% seen once. The CDR3 loop spans 12 amino acids. Per the germline V gene, CDR1 is MNHEY and CDR2 is SMNVEV (reference sequence). The J segment lost 8 bases and the V segment lost 8 bases, leaving 7 bases of the junction unmatched. Study-wide findings and caveats: The study found contracting CD4+ clones mainly in CM and EM and contracting CD8+ clones in EMRA.

This clonotype originated in a man younger than 30 who had mild COVID-19 (a few samples of this study predate the infection). Cell type and time point are not known. This chain joins TRBV27 and TRBJ1-1; TRBD1 agrees at 8 bases. Specimen: PBMCs or a T cell subset sorted from them (not recorded which). In nucleotides, the CDR3 is TGTGCCAGCGGAGACAGGGGCGGGGAAGCTTTCTTT. This sequence encodes CASGDRGGEAFF.